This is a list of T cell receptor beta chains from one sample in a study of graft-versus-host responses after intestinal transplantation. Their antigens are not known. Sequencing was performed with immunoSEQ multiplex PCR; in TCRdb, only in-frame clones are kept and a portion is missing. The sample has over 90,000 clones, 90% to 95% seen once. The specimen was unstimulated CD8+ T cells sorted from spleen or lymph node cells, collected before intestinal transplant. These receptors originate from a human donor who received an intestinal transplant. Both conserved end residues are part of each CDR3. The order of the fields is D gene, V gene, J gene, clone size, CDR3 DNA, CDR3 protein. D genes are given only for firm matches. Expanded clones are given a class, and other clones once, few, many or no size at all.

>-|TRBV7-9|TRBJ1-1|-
TGTGCCAGCAGCCCCCCATCGGGGGCTGAAGCTTTCTTT
CASSPPSGAEAFF
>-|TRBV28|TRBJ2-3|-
TGTGCCAGCAGTTTACTCGGGGGATCCGCAGATACGCAGTATTTT
CASSLLGGSADTQYF
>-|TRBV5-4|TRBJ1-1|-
TGTGCCAGCAGTCTGCGGGCGATGAACACTGAAGCTTTCTTT
CASSLRAMNTEAFF
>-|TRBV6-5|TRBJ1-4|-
TGTGCCAGCAGTTACCAGGCAGATAGTTTTGAAAAACTGTTTTTT
CASSYQADSFEKLFF
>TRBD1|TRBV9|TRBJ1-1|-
TGTGCCAGCAGCGGCACAGGGGTCATGAACACTGAAGCTTTCTTT
CASSGTGVMNTEAFF
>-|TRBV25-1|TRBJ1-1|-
TGTGCCAGCAGCGGGACTATCTGGGATAGGGCTTTCTTT
CASSGTIWDRAFF
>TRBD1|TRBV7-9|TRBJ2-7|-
TGTGCCAGCAGCGATCACGGGACAGGGGTGTACGAGCAGTACTTC
CASSDHGTGVYEQYF
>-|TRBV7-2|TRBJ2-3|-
TGTGCCAGCAGCTTCGGGGTTCTCGGGTTAGTTGTGACAGATACGCAGTATTTT
CASSFGVLGLVVTDTQYF
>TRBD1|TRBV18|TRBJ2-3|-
TGTGCCAGCTCACCACTCTGGACAGGGGGCAATTTGGATACGCAGTATTTT
CASSPLWTGGNLDTQYF
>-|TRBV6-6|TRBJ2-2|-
TGTGCCAGCAGTTACACAGCCCCGAGCTCCGGGGAGCTGTTTTTT
CASSYTAPSSGELFF
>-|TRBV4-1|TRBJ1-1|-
TGCGCCAGCAGCCACAGGGGGAACACTGAAGCTTTCTTT
CASSHRGNTEAFF
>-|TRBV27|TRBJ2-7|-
TGTGCCAGCAGTCTGGGACTGACCTACGAGCAGTACTTC
CASSLGLTYEQYF
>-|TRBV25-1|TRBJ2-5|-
TGTGCCAGCAAGGGGCGGGATACTACGTACCAAGAGACCCAGTACTTC
CASKGRDTTYQETQYF
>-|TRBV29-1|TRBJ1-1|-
TGCAGCGCCTCAGGAGGGGTGAACACTGAAGCTTTCTTT
CSASGGVNTEAFF
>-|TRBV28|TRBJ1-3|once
TGTGCCAGCAGTTCATCAGTGGGAAACACCATATATTTT
CASSSSVGNTIYF
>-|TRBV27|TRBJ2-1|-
TGTGCCAGCAGTTTAACTCTTGGTGACAATGAGCAGTTCTTC
CASSLTLGDNEQFF
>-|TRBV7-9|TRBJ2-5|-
TGTGCCAGCAGCTTATACAGAAAGAAAGAGACCCAGTACTTC
CASSLYRKKETQYF